This T cell receptor (beta chain) came from a study of CD8 T cells in ankylosing spondylitis. A remark on this clonotype: Its antigen is currently unknown.

Overall study findings and caveats: Made up of about eight highly homologous variants, a TCR beta motif appeared characteristic of ankylosing spondylitis blood.

Using quantitative 5'-RACE with molecular barcodes, the authors made TCR beta libraries. In TCRdb, the 5' RACE reads were re-called with MiXCR into one record per CDR3 protein. The table records roughly 670,000 distinct CDR3 sequences, under 20% of them present only once. The sequenced material came from blood, either unsorted or a sorted T cell fraction (not recorded which). The sequence came from a male donor with ankylosing spondylitis.

CDR3 in DNA: TGTGCCTGGACGGTGGGGAGCGGGAGCAACGAGCAGTACTTC. Its translation is CAWTVGSGSNEQYF. The V and J genes are TRBV30 and TRBJ2-7; 8 bases fit TRBD2. Germline loops: CDR1 GTSNPN, CDR2 SVGIG (reference sequence). The CDR3 contains 14 residues. The V and J ends lost 4 bases and 5 bases, in that order; junction bases with no gene match: 10.